The 2 T cell receptor beta chains listed next were all sequenced from one sample in a study of T cell changes during pregnancy in multiple sclerosis. TCRdb's table, derived via immunoSEQ multiplex PCR, lists solely in-frame clones and lacks some. The data hold 45,000 or so clones, with about 90% observed a single time. The material sequenced was peripheral blood, taken in the first trimester of pregnancy. The receptor source for this set is a female donor with multiple sclerosis, enrolled in a pregnancy study.

The rearrangement uses TRBV7-9 and TRBJ2-1; TRBD2 might be the D (6 bases). Trimming took off 4 bases at V and 1 base at J, with 8 bases between the two ends. Looked up from germline, CDR1 is SEHNR and CDR2 is FQNEAQ (reference sequence). CDR3 length: 14 amino acids. Here the CDR3 DNA reads TGTGCCAGCAGCTCCGCGGGATCCTACAATGAGCAGTTCTTC. As protein: CASSSAGSYNEQFF.

V usage is TRBV6-6 and J usage is TRBJ1-5, with D unclear. V lost 2 bases and J 4 bases, leaving 9 bases between the germline ends. The germline gives CDR1 MNHNY, CDR2 SVGAGI (reference sequence). The CDR3 totals 14 residues. CDR3 in amino acids: CASSYQTINQPQHF. The DNA for the CDR3 is TGTGCCAGCAGTTACCAAACAATTAATCAGCCCCAGCATTTT.